The sequence of this T cell receptor (beta chain) was determined in a study of T cells expressing NK-cell markers. With regard to this clonotype: Its antigen is currently unknown.

CDR3 length: 13 amino acids. Germline V CDR1 and CDR2: MRHNA, SNTAGT. Study-wide findings and caveats: Dominant NKG2C+ clonotypes were found to form roughly 1.0-7.0% of CD8+ T cells in over 5 donors.

With the 5' RACE reads reprocessed, TCRdb shows one record per CDR3 protein and no DNA. Here the sample table reports about 260,000 distinct CDR3 sequences. J is TRBJ2-1 and V is TRBV6-4; TCRdb's assignment of TRBD1 cannot be checked, as there is no DNA. The sequenced material came from blood T cells: a sorted CD56 or NKG2C T cell subset, CD4+ or CD8+ T cells, or bulk PBMC T cells (not recorded which). This sequence originates from a man aged 18 to 29 in good health. Here the CDR3 reads CASSMDRGNEQFF.